The 2 T cell receptor beta chains listed next were all sequenced from one sample in a study of cytomegalovirus exposure and HLA in healthy donors. Vbeta (60) and Jbeta (13) primers were used in the PCR. The assay was immunoSEQ multiplex PCR, and TCRdb's table has in-frame clones only and misses some. Here the sample spans some 130,000 clones, about three quarters being singletons. Sequenced sample: PBMCs. These receptors came from a middle-aged woman in good health and CMV-seronegative.

The chain carries TRBV30 and TRBJ2-3; TRBD2 matches at 13 bases. This CDR3 is built from 14 residues. The V and J ends lost 3 bases and 3 bases, in that order; junction bases with no gene match: 0. Germline V gives CDR1 GTSNPN, CDR2 SVGIG (reference sequence). CDR3 nucleotides: TGTGCCTGGAGACTAGCGGGAGGGACAGATACGCAGTATTTT. This sequence encodes CAWRLAGGTDTQYF. The full variable domain, rest sourced from reference TRBV30 and TRBJ2-3, is SQTIHQWPATLVQPVGSPLSLECTVEGTSNPNLYWYRQAAGRGLQLLFYSVGIGQISSEVPQNLSASRPQDRQFILSSKKLLLSDSGFYLCAWRLAGGTDTQYFGPGTRLTVL.

This clone has a handful of counts. The gene calls are TRBV25-1 and TRBJ2-1, with TRBD1 identical over 7 bases. V was pared by 6 bases and J by 5 bases, with 13 bases of the junction left unmatched. The germline V gene has CDR1 MGHDK and CDR2 SYGVNS. The CDR3 extends over 16 amino acids. CDR3 DNA sequence: TGTGCCAGCAGGGACCATACGGGGACAGACAACAATGAGCAGTTCTTC. It translates to CASRDHTGTDNNEQFF.